What follows describes a single T cell receptor (beta chain). What antigen it recognizes has not been identified. No much larger clone is present one base from it, and per-base qualities are unavailable. From the germline V gene, CDR1 is SQVTM and CDR2 is ANQGSEA. CDR3 length: 11 amino acids, cysteine to phenylalanine. The only DNA kept is the CDR3, 33 bases in frame from the first base. The V end loses 8 bases and the J end loses 9 bases, and a stretch of 16 bases separates them. Each collaborating institution followed its own protocols to collect whole blood in K2EDTA tubes. For TCRbeta analysis, collaborator samples were shipped as frozen whole blood, as isolated PBMCs, or as DNA extracted from either sample type. The sample belongs to a study of blood T cell repertoires in COVID-19 (dated by TCRdb to about 2020). A note on the overall study: Samples from collaborators originated in the United States, Italy and Spain and spanned both the acute and convalescent phases of COVID-19. The material from the prospective study consisted of cDNA or gDNA derived from T cells, B-cell-depleted T cells, or PBMCs. The dataset comprised deeply sampled blood TCRbeta repertoires from subjects exposed to, actively infected with, or recovered from COVID-19. The repertoires were released in a freely available public database meant as a resource for research on the immune response to SARS-CoV-2. The samples were drawn from the first 160 participants of the ongoing ImmuneRACE study and from roughly 1,300 subjects provided by 6 global collaborators. Sample metadata almost always included a de-identified subject ID, COVID-19 status, age in years and sex. Where available, HLA class I and class II types were obtained from metadata supplied by the sample provider rather than from assay-based typing. The paper's findings and limits, for the study overall: The quantity of clinical and demographic metadata differed by source and by participant and was supplied without curation.

TCRbeta CDR3 regions were amplified from genomic DNA by means of the immunoSEQ Assay, a bias-controlled multiplex PCR. In the source study's methods: The number of nucleated cells in each sample was estimated by amplification of reference gene primers within the assay. To quantify the absolute abundance of each unique TCRbeta CDR3 rearrangement, sequence reads were collapsed and filtered. For each sample, productive Simpson clonality was calculated as the square root of Simpson's diversity index over productive rearrangements. As stored in TCRdb, this immuneACCESS dataset retains in-frame rearrangements with V and J assigned. A fraction of the clones does not appear; measured against another copy, unresolved V genes explain less than half of the discrepancy, and the remainder lacks a known reason. V and J calls and clone size are those listed in that table; D and trimming were worked out from the DNA. The sample data list over 120,000 clones, and around 83% of these were observed just once. The top ten hold more than 8.5% of the sample.

This sequence originates from a man aged 55 to 70 with active or convalescent COVID-19. Sequencing was performed on peripheral blood. Recombination joined TRBV29-1 with TRBJ1-2; a tentative D match to TRBD1 spans 6 bases. Here the CDR3 is given as CSLRTEGRYTF. Read as DNA, the sequence is TGCAGCCTGAGGACAGAGGGGCGCTACACCTTC. The entire variable domain, with the stretches around the CDR3 drawn from the reference TRBV29-1 and TRBJ1-2 proteins, is SAVISQKPSRDICQRGTSLTIQCQVDSQVTMMFWYRQQPGQSLTLIATANQGSEATYESGFVIDKFPISRPNLTFSTLTVSNMSPEDSSIYLCSLRTEGRYTFGSGTRLTVV.